This TCR beta chain was captured in a study of human T cells and chemical hapten exposure. At the level of the study: Cases of alopecia areata, totalis or universalis occurred in a predominantly female patient group.

MiXCR, run by TCRdb on the RACE reads, gives a single entry per CDR3 protein. The sample consists of about 95,000 distinct CDR3 sequences, 11% of them appearing once. The time point denotes: patch test 2, 6 weeks after DPC sensitization. As to treatment: therapeutic diphenylcyclopropenone sensitization with weekly scalp DPC. Patients had alopecia, were aged 18 to 70, and were not pregnant. Unfractionated whole blood yielded the extracted total RNA. General study points: Once DPC sensitization occurred, TCRs above 1 in 1000 frequency showed no change.

The sample holds a few counts of this clonotype. The antigen is not known. This CDR3 is built from 13 residues. The germline V gene encodes CDR1 MNHEY and CDR2 SVGAGI. With 7 bases removed from V and 8 bases from J, the gap between germline ends came to 15 bases. The sequencing used whole blood, collected in connection with sensitization to the hapten diphenylcyclopropenone (DPC). This rearrangement joins TRBV6-5 to TRBJ2-1; D might be TRBD2 (5 bases). The receptor was derived from a woman aged 40 to 50 with alopecia areata. Some clones in this sample may be carry-over from other donors' samples. The CDR3 nucleotides read TGTGCCAGCACGGCCCCCAACGGGGATGAGCAGTTCTTC. Its protein is CASTAPNGDEQFF.